What follows are 25 T cell receptor beta chains derived from one specimen sequenced in a study of regulatory T cells in long-lasting Graves disease. HTBI primers from iRepertoire and Arm-PCR of CDR3 regions yielded the TCR beta libraries. TCRdb fed the multiplex PCR reads into MiXCR, producing one record per CDR3 protein. The data show about 530,000 distinct CDR3 sequences, with about 16% seen just once and 25% held by the top ten. Time point here: newly diagnosed GD, antithyroid drugs for less than 3 months. RNA extracted from PBMCs served as the sequencing template. These data also formed part of another study, on T cells in Graves' hyperthyroidism and ophthalmopathy.

The material was peripheral blood mononuclear cells (PBMCs), obtained at new diagnosis, from a patient treated with antithyroid drugs. These receptor sequences come from a woman aged 40-60 years with Graves disease.

This clonotype was observed at least ten times. V gene TRBV2 combines with J gene TRBJ1-5; no reliable D call. V dropped 5 bases and J dropped 1 base, with 12 bases sitting between them. There are 15 residues in the CDR3. In germline, CDR1 is SNHLY, CDR2 FYNNEI. In DNA, the CDR3 is TGTGCCAGCAGTTATTATGTAAGGAGCAATCAGCCCCAGCATTTT. Amino acid sequence: CASSYYVRSNQPQHF.

The chain recombines TRBV19 with TRBJ1-5, with 7 bases that match TRBD1. The V and J ends lost 5 bases and 1 base, in that order; junction bases with no gene match: 5. CDR1 LNHDA and CDR2 SQIVND come from the germline V gene (reference sequence). CDR3 length equals 15 residues. CDR3 sequence (DNA): TGTGCCAGTAGTTTCCCGGGACAGAGCAATCAGCCCCAGCATTTT. Protein product: CASSFPGQSNQPQHF. The variable domain in full, completed from reference TRBV19 and TRBJ1-5, reads DGGITQSPKYLFRKEGQNVTLSCEQNLNHDAMYWYRQDPGQGLRLIYYSQIVNDFQKGDIAEGYSVSREKKESFPLTVTSAQKNPTAFYLCASSFPGQSNQPQHFGDGTRLSIL.

On this clonotype itself: The junction departs from the called germline gene at one end, perhaps through a read error. The rearrangement joins TRBV30 to TRBJ2-7, with 8 positions matching TRBD1. The CDR3 covers 12 residues. The V gene's germline CDR1 is GTSNPN and CDR2 SVGIG (reference sequence). The CDR3 DNA follows: TGTGCCTGGAGAGACAGGGGTTACGGGCAGTACTTC. It translates to CAWRDRGYGQYF.

This clonotype was found many times. The V call is TRBV5-1, the J call TRBJ1-3, with D unclear. V was trimmed by 2 bases and J by 0 bases, leaving 6 bases between them. From germline, CDR1 is SGHRS and CDR2 YFSETQ. CDR3 length: 14 amino acids. The CDR3 nucleotides are TGCGCCAGCAGCTTAGGCATCTCTGGAAACACCATATATTTT. Translated, it gives CASSLGISGNTIYF.

A note on this clonotype: Given a much more abundant clone one base away, this may be a read error. The chain couples TRBV28 to TRBJ2-1, with 7 bases lining up with TRBD1. The CDR3 is 17 residues long. Germline CDR1 reads MDHEN; CDR2 reads SYDVKM. V lost 5 bases, J lost 6 bases, and 16 bases stayed unmatched. The CDR3 loop is CASSPTQTGQRLNEQFF. For the CDR3, the DNA is TGTGCCAGCAGTCCCACGCAAACGGGACAGCGACTCAATGAGCAGTTCTTC.

This clonotype was detected many times. One junction end disagrees with the germline gene, perhaps due to a read error. This chain uses TRBV7-9 with TRBJ1-1; no clear D gene. The CDR3 is 15 amino acids. In germline, CDR1 is SEHNR, CDR2 FQNEAQ (reference sequence). The CDR3 spells CASSLDRRVNTEAFF. CDR3 coding DNA: TGCGCCAGCAGCTTGGATAGGCGGGTGAACACTGAAGCTTTCTTT. The full variable domain, with the rest looked up from reference TRBV7-9 and TRBJ1-1, is DTGVSQNPRHKITKRGQNVTFRCDPISEHNRLYWYRQTLGQGPEFLTYFQNEAQLEKSRLLSDRFSAERPKGSFSTLEIQRTEQGDSAMYLCASSLDRRVNTEAFFGQGTRLTVV.

This clonotype occurred many times. The gene calls are TRBV7-6 and TRBJ2-1, with 11 bases identical to TRBD1. The junction had 9 bases not matched to a gene; V was cut back by 4 bases and J by 4 bases. This CDR3 comprises 17 residues. Germline V gene sequence: CDR1 SGHVS, CDR2 FNYEAQ. CDR3 amino acids: CASSSLTGTGGYNEQFF. DNA of the CDR3: TGTGCCAGCAGCTCACTTACCGGGACAGGGGGATACAATGAGCAGTTCTTC.

The genes are TRBV5-1 and TRBJ2-3; D unresolved. Germline loops: CDR1 SGHRS, CDR2 YFSETQ. V was clipped by 2 bases and J by 3 bases, with 13 bases between them. This CDR3 contains 15 residues. For the CDR3, the DNA is TGCGCCAGCAGCTTCCAGTCAGCTATAACAGATACGCAGTATTTT. Its protein product is CASSFQSAITDTQYF.

The gene calls are TRBV12-3 or TRBV12-4 and TRBJ2-3, with 9 bases aligning to TRBD1. The CDR3 consists of 16 residues. V shed 6 bases, J shed 4 bases, and the junction held 11 bases outside the gene matches. The DNA for the CDR3 is TGTGCCAGCAGGGGGAGAGCGGGACAGGGCGCAGATACGCAGTATTTT. The encoded protein is CASRGRAGQGADTQYF.

The count of this clonotype is one. The gene calls are TRBV6-4 and TRBJ2-3, with D perhaps matching TRBD1 or TRBD2 (5 bases each). This CDR3 has 15 amino acids. In germline, CDR1 is MRHNA, CDR2 SNTAGT. V shed 4 bases and J shed 2 bases, with 13 bases lying between them. The CDR3 DNA sequence: TGTGCCAGCAGTGCGAAGGCAGGGACCACAGATACGCAGTATTTT. Its translation is CASSAKAGTTDTQYF.

The sample holds many counts of this clonotype. The chain recombines TRBV12-3 or TRBV12-4 with TRBJ2-1; tentatively, D is TRBD2 (6 bases). This CDR3 is 15 amino acids long. The V end lost 3 bases, the J end lost 2 bases, and 11 bases lay between the germline ends. The CDR3 protein is CASSFGRGTYNEQFF. The CDR3 nucleotides are TGTGCCAGCAGTTTTGGACGGGGGACCTACAATGAGCAGTTCTTC.

J is TRBJ1-4 and V is TRBV4-1; TRBD1 might be the D (6 bases). Germline CDR1 and CDR2: MGHRA and YSYEKL. Trimming stripped 1 base from V and 5 bases from J, with 8 bases between. The length of the CDR3 is 14 residues. The CDR3 region is CASSQGDRNEKLFF. The CDR3 DNA sequence: TGCGCCAGCAGCCAAGGAGACAGGAATGAAAAACTGTTTTTT.

Turning to this clonotype: This could be a read error, since a much larger clone is one nucleotide away. The chain combines TRBV25-1 with TRBJ2-7; D is undetermined. The V and J ends lost 2 bases and 2 bases respectively, with 4 bases between them. CDR3 length: 12 residues. CDR1 and CDR2 from the germline V gene are MGHDK and SYGVNS. The CDR3 sequence is CASSEKAYEQYF. The CDR3 coding sequence is TGTGCCAGCAGTGAAAAGGCCTACGAGCAGTACTTC.

This clonotype occurred many times. CDR3 coding DNA: TGTGCCAGCAGCTTAGGCTTAGTCCAGCGGGGCCTCACAGATACGCAGTATTTT. Translating gives CASSLGLVQRGLTDTQYF. This chain uses TRBV11-2 with TRBJ2-3, with 7 nucleotides matching TRBD2. Germline V gene sequence: CDR1 SGHAT, CDR2 FQNNGV. This CDR3 is 18 amino acids long. V shed 1 base, J shed 2 bases, and the junction held 12 bases outside the gene matches.

The chain couples TRBV11-1 to TRBJ1-6; D is unclear. The CDR3 covers 16 residues. V shed 2 bases and J shed 7 bases, with 15 bases lying between them. Per the germline V gene, CDR1 is SGHAT and CDR2 is FQDESV (reference sequence). The CDR3 loop is CASSLSSTGYNSPLHF. CDR3 in DNA: TGTGCCAGCAGCTTATCCTCTACGGGGTACAATTCACCCCTCCACTTT.

The CDR3 sequence: CATSQRGGGNTIYF. The DNA for the CDR3 is TGTGCCACCAGTCAGAGAGGGGGAGGAAACACCATATATTTT. This sequence joins TRBV15 and TRBJ1-3, with D maybe TRBD1 (6 bases). The V and J ends lost 6 bases and 4 bases respectively, with 13 bases between them. CDR3 length equals 14 residues. Germline-derived CDR1 and CDR2 are LNHNV and YYDKDF (reference sequence). Supplemented by reference TRBV15 and TRBJ1-3, the full variable domain reads DAMVIQNPRYQVTQFGKPVTLSCSQTLNHNVMYWYQQKSSQAPKLLFHYYDKDFNNEADTPDNFQSRRPNTSFCFLDIRSPGLGDTAMYLCATSQRGGGNTIYFGEGSWLTVV.

In this sample, this clonotype turned up many times. This rearrangement joins TRBV12-3 or TRBV12-4 to TRBJ1-1; the match to TRBD1 covers 8 bases. This CDR3 is 14 amino acids long. Germline trimming cut 6 bases from V and 1 base from J; bases unmatched to any gene: 4. CDR3 bases: TGTGCCAGCAGCTACGGACAGGGGAACACTGAAGCTTTCTTT. Amino acid sequence: CASSYGQGNTEAFF.

This clonotype was observed at least ten times. This rearrangement joins TRBV30 to TRBJ1-2, with D perhaps TRBD1 (5 bases). From germline, CDR1 is GTSNPN and CDR2 SVGIG (reference sequence). There are 12 residues in the CDR3. The V end was cut by 5 bases, the J end by 4 bases, with 11 bases between. The chain's CDR3 is CAWVRGSYGYTF. The CDR3 region has the DNA TGTGCCTGGGTTCGGGGGAGCTATGGCTACACCTTC.

This sequence joins TRBV5-6 and TRBJ1-5; possibly TRBD1 for D (6 bases). The CDR3 extends over 16 amino acids. Per the germline V gene, CDR1 is SGHDT and CDR2 is YYEEEE. Trimming removed 4 bases at V and 1 base at J, with 15 bases between. CDR3 in amino acids: CASSPRKQGSNQPQHF. CDR3 DNA sequence: TGTGCCAGCAGCCCAAGAAAACAGGGAAGCAATCAGCCCCAGCATTTT.

This sequence joins TRBV4-1 and TRBJ2-3, with TRBD2 matching 8 bases. V was clipped by 2 bases and J by 2 bases; unmatched bases: 12. CDR3 size: 18 residues. CDR1 and CDR2 (germline): MGHRA, YSYEKL. CDR3 amino acids: CASSQRVNVAGFTDTQYF. The CDR3 nucleotides read TGCGCCAGCAGCCAAAGGGTTAACGTAGCGGGATTCACAGATACGCAGTATTTT.

In its sample, this clonotype was seen many times. The chain has TRBV6-5 and TRBJ2-3; 8 nucleotides align to TRBD2. This CDR3 is 17 amino acids long. CDR1 is MNHEY, CDR2 SVGAGI, per germline. J gave up 2 bases and V 0 bases, and 7 bases lay outside the gene matches. CDR3 bases: TGTGCCAGCAGTTACTCGGGGGTAGCGGGGACCACAGATACGCAGTATTTT. It yields the protein CASSYSGVAGTTDTQYF.

This clonotype was counted at least ten times. The J gene is TRBJ1-2, the V gene TRBV2, with TRBD1 matching 8 bases. Per germline, CDR1 SNHLY and CDR2 FYNNEI. The V segment lost 5 bases and the J segment 7 bases; nucleotides outside the gene matches: 3. CDR3 length: 12 residues. The DNA for the CDR3 is TGTGCCAGCAGTCAGGGGGCCGGTGGCTACACCTTC. It translates to CASSQGAGGYTF.

The rearrangement uses TRBV2 and TRBJ1-2; D not certain. The V end was cut by 4 bases, the J end by 9 bases, with 9 bases between. Germline V lookup: CDR1 SNHLY, CDR2 FYNNEI. This CDR3 has 11 residues. The CDR3 sequence: CASSAFDRYTF. In DNA, the CDR3 is TGTGCCAGCAGTGCTTTCGACCGCTACACCTTC.

This clonotype was seen many times. The genes are TRBV7-8 and TRBJ1-4, with D unclear. Trimming took off 1 base at V and 4 bases at J, with 19 bases between the two ends. The CDR3 runs to 18 residues. Germline V gives CDR1 SGHVS, CDR2 FQNEAQ. Here the CDR3 DNA reads TGTGCCAGCAGCTTAGTTTACACGGGAGATCCGAATAATGAAAAACTGTTTTTT. Its translation: CASSLVYTGDPNNEKLFF.

This clonotype was counted only a few times. The chain links TRBV6-5 to TRBJ2-7, with a tentative D call TRBD2 (5 bases). Germline CDR1 MNHEY, CDR2 SVGAGI. V lost 2 bases, J lost 6 bases, and 8 bases lay in between. This CDR3 region has 12 residues. The CDR3 DNA follows: TGTGCCAGCAGTTACCTGGGAGTCGAGCAGTACTTC. Translating it yields CASSYLGVEQYF.